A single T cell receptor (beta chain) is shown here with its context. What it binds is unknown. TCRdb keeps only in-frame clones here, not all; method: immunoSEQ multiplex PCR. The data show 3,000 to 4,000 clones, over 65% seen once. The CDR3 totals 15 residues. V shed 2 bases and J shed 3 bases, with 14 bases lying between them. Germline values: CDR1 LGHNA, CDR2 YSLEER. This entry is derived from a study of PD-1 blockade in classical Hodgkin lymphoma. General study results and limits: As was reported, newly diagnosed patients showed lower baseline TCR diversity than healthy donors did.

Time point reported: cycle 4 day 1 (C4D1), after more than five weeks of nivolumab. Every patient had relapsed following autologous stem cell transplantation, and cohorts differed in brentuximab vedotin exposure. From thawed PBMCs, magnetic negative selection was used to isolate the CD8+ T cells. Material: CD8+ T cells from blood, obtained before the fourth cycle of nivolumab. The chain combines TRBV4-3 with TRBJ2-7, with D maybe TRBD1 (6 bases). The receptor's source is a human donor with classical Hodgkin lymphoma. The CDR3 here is CASSQTGSVFYEQYF. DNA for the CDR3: TGCGCCAGCAGCCAAACAGGGTCCGTCTTCTACGAGCAGTACTTC.